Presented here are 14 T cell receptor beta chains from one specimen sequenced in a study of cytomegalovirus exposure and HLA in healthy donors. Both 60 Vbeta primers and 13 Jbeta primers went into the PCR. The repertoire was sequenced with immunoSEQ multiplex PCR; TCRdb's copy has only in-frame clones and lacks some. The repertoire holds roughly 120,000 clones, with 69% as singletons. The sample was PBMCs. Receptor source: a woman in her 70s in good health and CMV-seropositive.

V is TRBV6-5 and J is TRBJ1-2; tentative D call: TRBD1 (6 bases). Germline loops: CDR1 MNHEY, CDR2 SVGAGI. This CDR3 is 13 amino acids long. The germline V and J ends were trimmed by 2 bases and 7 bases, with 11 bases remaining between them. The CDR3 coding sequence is TGTGCCAGCAGTTACGACAGGATTTCTGGCTACACCTTC. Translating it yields CASSYDRISGYTF.

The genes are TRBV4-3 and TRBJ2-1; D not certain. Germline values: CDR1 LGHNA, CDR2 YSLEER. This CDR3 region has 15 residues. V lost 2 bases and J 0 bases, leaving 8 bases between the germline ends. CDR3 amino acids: CASSQSLGSYNEQFF. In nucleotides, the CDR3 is TGCGCCAGCAGCCAAAGTCTAGGCTCCTACAATGAGCAGTTCTTC.

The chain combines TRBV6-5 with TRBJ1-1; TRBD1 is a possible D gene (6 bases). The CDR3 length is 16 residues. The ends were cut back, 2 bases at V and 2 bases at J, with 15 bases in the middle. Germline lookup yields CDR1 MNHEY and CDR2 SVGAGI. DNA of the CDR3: TGTGCCAGCAGTTACCCGCCGGGACATATTAACACTGAAGCTTTCTTT. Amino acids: CASSYPPGHINTEAFF.

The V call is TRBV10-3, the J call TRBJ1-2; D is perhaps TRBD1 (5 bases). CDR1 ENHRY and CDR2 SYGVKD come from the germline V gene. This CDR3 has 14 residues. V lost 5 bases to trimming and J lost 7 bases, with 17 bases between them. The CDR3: CAISNFGGDGGYTF. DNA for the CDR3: TGTGCCATCAGTAACTTCGGGGGGGACGGTGGCTACACCTTC.

CDR3 in DNA: TGTGCCAGCAGCTTAGCGCAGGGAGGTTTCTATGGCTACACCTTC. Amino acids: CASSLAQGGFYGYTF. This chain connects TRBV7-8 to TRBJ1-2; D might be TRBD1 (5 bases). The CDR3 extends over 15 amino acids. Germline CDR1 is SGHVS and CDR2 is FQNEAQ. The V and J ends lost 0 bases and 4 bases respectively, with 12 bases between them.

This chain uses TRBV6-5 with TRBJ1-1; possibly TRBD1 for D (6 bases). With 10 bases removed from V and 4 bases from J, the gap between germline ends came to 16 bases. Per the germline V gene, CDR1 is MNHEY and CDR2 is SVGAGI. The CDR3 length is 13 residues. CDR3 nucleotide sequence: TGTGCCATCAGCCCTCAGGGGACCACTGAAGCTTTCTTT. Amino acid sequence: CAISPQGTTEAFF.

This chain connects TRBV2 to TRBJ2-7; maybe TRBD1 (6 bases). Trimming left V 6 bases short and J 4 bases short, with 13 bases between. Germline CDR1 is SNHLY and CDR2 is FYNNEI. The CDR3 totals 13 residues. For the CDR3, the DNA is TGTGCCAGCAGGGAGGACAGTTCTTACGAGCAGTACTTC. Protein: CASREDSSYEQYF.

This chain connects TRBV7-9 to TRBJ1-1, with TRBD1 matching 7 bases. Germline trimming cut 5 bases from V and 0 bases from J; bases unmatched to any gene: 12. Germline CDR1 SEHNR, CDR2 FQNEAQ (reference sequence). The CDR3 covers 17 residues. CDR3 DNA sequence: TGTGCCAGCAGCACCTTATGGACAGGCGCCGTGAACACTGAAGCTTTCTTT. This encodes CASSTLWTGAVNTEAFF.

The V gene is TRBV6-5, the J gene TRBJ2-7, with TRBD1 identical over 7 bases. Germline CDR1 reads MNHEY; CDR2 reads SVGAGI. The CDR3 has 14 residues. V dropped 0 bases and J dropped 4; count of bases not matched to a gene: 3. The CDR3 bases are TGTGCCAGCAGTTACTCCGGGACAGTGTACGAGCAGTACTTC. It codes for CASSYSGTVYEQYF.

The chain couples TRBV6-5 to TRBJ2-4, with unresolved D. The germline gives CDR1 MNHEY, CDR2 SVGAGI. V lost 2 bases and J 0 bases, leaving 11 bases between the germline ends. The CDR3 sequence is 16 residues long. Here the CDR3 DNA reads TGTGCCAGCAGTTACCGGTCCGGAGTAGCCAAAAACATTCAGTACTTC. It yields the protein CASSYRSGVAKNIQYF.

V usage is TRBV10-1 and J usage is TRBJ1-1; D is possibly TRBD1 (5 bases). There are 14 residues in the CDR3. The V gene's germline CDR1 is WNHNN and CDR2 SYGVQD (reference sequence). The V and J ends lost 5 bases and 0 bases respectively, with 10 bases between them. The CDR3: CASSRQNMNTEAFF. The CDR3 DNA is TGCGCCAGCAGTCGACAGAACATGAACACTGAAGCTTTCTTT.

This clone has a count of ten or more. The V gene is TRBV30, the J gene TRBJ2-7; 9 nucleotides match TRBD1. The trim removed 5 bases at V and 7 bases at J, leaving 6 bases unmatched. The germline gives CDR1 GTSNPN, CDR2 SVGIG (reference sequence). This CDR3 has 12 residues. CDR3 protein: CAWGGQGGEQYF. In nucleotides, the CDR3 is TGTGCCTGGGGGGGACAGGGAGGTGAGCAGTACTTC.

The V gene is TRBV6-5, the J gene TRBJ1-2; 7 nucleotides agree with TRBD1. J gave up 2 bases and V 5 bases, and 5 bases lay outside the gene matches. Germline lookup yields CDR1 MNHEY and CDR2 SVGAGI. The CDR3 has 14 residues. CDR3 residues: CASSTRQGNYGYTF. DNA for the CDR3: TGTGCCAGCAGTACCCGACAGGGAAACTATGGCTACACCTTC.

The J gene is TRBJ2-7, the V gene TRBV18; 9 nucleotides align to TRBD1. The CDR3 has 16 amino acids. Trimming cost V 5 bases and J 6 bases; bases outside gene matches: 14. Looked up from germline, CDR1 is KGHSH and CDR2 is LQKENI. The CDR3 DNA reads TGTGCCAGCTCAACCTTGACAGGGGGAAAGGGTAGCGAGCAGTACTTC. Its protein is CASSTLTGGKGSEQYF.